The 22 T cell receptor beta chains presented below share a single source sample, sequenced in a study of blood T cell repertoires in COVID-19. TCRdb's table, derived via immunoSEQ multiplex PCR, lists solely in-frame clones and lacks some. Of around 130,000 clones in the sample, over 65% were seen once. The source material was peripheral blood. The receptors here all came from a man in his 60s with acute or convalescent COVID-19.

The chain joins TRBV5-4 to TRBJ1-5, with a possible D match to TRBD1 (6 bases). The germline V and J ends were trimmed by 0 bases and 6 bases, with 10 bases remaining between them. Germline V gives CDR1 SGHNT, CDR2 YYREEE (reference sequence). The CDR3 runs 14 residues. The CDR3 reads CASSLGGGGQPQHF. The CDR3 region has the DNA TGTGCCAGCAGCTTGGGGGGGGGCGGTCAGCCCCAGCATTTT.

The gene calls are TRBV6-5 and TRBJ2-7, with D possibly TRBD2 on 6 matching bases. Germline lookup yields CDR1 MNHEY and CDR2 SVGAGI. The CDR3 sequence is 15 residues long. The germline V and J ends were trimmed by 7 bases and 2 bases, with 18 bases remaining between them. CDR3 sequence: CASTPTSSVAYEQYF. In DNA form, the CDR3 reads TGTGCCAGCACCCCCACTTCTAGCGTAGCCTACGAGCAGTACTTC.

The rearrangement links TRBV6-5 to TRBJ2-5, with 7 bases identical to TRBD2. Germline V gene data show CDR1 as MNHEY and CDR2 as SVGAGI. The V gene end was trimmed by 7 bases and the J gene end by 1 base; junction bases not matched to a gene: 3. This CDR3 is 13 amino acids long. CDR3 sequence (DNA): TGTGCCAGCACCCCTAGCGGCCAAGAGACCCAGTACTTC. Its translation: CASTPSGQETQYF.

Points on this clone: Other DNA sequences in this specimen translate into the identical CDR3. The CDR3 region is CASSYGGGQETQYF. CDR3 DNA sequence: TGTGCCAGCAGCTACGGCGGGGGCCAAGAGACCCAGTACTTC. V gene TRBV7-9 combines with J gene TRBJ2-5; 7 bases match TRBD2. Germline loops: CDR1 SEHNR, CDR2 FQNEAQ (reference sequence). The CDR3 length is 14 residues. With V trimmed by 4 bases and J by 1 base, 3 bases remained unmatched.

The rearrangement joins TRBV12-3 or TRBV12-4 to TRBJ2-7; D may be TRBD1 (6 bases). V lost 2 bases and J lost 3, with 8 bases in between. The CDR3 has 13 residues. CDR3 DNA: TGTGCCAGCAGTTTAACAGGGAACTACGAGCAGTACTTC. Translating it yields CASSLTGNYEQYF.

This CDR3 reads CASSWNSGLEQFF. For the CDR3, the DNA is TGTGCCAGCAGCTGGAATAGCGGTCTGGAGCAGTTCTTC. J is TRBJ2-1 and V is TRBV7-3; the D gene is possibly TRBD2 (6 bases). The V gene lost 4 bases and the J gene lost 10 bases, with 14 bases spanning the gap. Germline values: CDR1 SGHTA, CDR2 FQGTGA. This CDR3 comprises 13 residues.

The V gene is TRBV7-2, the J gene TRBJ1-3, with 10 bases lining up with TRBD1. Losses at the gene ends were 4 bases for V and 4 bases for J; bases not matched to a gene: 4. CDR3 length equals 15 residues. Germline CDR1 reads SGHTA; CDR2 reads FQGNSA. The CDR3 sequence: CASSSDRGPGNTIYF. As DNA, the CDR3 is TGTGCCAGCAGCTCTGACAGGGGGCCAGGAAACACCATATATTTT.

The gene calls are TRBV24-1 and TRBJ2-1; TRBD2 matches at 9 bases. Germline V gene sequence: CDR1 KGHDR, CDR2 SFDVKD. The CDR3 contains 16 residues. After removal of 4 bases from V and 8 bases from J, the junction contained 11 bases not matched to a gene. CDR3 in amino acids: CATSDPSAGGRDEQFF. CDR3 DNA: TGTGCCACCAGTGACCCCTCTGCGGGAGGGCGCGATGAGCAGTTCTTC.

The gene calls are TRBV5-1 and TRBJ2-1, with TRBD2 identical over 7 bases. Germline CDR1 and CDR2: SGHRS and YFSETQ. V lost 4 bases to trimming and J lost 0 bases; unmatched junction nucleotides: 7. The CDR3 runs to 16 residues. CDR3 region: CASSPSGTSSYNEQFF. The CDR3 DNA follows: TGCGCCAGCAGCCCCAGCGGGACGAGCTCCTACAATGAGCAGTTCTTC.

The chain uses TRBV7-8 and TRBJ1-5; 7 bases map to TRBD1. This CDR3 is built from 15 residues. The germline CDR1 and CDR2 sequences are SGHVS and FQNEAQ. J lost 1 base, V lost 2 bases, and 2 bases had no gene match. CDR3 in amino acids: CASSLRTGSNQPQHF. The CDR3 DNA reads TGTGCCAGCAGCTTAAGGACAGGCAGCAATCAGCCCCAGCATTTT.

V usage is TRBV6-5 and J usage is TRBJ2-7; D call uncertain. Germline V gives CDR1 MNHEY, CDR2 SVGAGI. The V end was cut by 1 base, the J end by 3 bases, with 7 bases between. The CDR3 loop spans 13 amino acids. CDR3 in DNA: TGTGCCAGCAGTTACTTTCCTAACTACGAGCAGTACTTC. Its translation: CASSYFPNYEQYF.

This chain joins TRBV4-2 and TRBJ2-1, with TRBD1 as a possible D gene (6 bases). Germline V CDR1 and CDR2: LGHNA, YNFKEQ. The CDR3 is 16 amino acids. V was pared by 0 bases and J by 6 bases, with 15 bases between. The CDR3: CASSQDLTGRLNEQFF. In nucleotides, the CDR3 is TGTGCCAGCAGCCAAGATTTGACAGGACGTCTCAATGAGCAGTTCTTC.

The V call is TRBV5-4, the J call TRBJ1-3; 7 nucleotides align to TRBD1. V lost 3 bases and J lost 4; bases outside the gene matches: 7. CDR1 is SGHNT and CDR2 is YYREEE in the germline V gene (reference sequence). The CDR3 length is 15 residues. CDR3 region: CASSSTGAGGNTIYF. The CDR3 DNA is TGTGCCAGCAGCTCTACAGGGGCGGGAGGAAACACCATATATTTT.

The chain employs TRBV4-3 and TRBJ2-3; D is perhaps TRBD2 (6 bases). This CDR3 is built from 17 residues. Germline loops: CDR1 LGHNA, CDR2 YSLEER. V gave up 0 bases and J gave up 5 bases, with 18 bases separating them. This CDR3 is CASSQDRPLAGRDTQYF. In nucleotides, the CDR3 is TGCGCCAGCAGCCAAGACCGTCCACTAGCCGGGCGAGATACGCAGTATTTT.

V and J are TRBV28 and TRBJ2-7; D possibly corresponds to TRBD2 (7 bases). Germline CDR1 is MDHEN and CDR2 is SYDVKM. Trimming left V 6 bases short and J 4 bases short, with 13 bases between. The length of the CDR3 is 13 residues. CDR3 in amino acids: CASSLRGAYEQYF. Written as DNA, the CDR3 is TGTGCCAGCAGCCTCCGGGGGGCGTACGAGCAGTACTTC. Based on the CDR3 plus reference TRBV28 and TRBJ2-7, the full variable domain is DVKVTQSSRYLVKRTGEKVFLECVQDMDHENMFWYRQDPGLGLRLIYFSYDVKMKEKGDIPEGYSVSREKKERFSLILESASTNQTSMYLCASSLRGAYEQYFGPGTRLTVT.

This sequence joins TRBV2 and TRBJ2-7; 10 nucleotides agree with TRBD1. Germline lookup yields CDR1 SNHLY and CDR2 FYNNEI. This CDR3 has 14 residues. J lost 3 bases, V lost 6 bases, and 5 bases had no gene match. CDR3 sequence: CASSPTGGFYEQYF. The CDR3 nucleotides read TGTGCCAGCAGCCCGACAGGGGGCTTCTACGAGCAGTACTTC.

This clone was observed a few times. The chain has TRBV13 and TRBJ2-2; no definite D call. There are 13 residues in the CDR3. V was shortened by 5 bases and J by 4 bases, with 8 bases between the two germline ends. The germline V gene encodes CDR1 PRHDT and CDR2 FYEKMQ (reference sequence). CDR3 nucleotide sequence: TGTGCCAGCAGCCCCTCGAGCACCGGGGAGCTGTTTTTT. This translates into CASSPSSTGELFF.

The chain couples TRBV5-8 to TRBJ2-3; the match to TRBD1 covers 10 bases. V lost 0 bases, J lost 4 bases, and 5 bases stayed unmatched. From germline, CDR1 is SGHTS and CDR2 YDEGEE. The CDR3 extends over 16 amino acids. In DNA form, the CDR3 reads TGTGCCAGCAGCTTGGAGGCCGGGACAGGGGCAGATACGCAGTATTTT. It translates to CASSLEAGTGADTQYF.

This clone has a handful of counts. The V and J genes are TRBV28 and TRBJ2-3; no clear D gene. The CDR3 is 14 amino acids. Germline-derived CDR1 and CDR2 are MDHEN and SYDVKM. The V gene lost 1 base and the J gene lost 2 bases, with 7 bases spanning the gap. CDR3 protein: CASSLSLNTDTQYF. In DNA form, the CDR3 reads TGTGCCAGCAGTTTATCACTTAACACAGATACGCAGTATTTT.

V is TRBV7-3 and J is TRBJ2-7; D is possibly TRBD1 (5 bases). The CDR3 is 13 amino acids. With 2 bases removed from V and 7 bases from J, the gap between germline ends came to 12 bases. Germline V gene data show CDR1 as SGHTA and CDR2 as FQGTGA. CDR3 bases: TGTGCCAGCAGCTTAGGACACGGCTGGGAGCAGTACTTC. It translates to CASSLGHGWEQYF.

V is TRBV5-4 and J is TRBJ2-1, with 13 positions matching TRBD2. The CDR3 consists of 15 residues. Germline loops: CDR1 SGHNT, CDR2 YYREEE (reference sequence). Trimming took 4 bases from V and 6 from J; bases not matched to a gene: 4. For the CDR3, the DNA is TGTGCCAGCAGCACCACTAGCGGGAGGGCCAATGAGCAGTTCTTC. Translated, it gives CASSTTSGRANEQFF.

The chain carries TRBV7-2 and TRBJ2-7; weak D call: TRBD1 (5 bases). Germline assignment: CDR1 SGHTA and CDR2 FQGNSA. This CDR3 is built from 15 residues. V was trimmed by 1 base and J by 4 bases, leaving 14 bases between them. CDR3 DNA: TGTGCCAGCAGCTTAGGGCAGGGCACGGCGTACGAGCAGTACTTC. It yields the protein CASSLGQGTAYEQYF.